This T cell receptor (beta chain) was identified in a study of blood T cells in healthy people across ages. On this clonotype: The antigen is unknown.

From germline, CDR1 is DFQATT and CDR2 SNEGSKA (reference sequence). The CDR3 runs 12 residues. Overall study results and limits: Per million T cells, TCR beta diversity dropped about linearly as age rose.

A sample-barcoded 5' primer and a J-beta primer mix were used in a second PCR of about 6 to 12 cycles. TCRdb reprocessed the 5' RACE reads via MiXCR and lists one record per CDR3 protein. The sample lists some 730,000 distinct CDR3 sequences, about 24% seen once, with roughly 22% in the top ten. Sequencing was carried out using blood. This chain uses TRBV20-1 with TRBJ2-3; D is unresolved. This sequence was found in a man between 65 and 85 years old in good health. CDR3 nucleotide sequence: TGCAGGGCGCGGCAAACCACAGATACGCAGTATTTT. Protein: CRARQTTDTQYF.